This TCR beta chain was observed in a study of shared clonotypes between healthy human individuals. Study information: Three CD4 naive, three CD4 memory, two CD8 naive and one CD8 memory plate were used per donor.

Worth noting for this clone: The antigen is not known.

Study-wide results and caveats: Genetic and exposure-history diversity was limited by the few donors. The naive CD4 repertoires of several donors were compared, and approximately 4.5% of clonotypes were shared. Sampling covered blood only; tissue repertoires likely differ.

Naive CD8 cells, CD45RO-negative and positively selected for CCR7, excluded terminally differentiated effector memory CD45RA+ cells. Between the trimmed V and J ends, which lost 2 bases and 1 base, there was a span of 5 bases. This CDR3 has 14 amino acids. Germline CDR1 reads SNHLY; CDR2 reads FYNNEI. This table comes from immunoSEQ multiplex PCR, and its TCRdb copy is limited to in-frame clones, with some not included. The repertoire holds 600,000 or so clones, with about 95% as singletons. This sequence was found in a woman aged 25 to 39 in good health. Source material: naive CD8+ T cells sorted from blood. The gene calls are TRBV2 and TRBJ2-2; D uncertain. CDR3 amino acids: CASSEPQNTGELFF. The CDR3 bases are TGTGCCAGCAGTGAACCCCAGAACACCGGGGAGCTGTTTTTT.